Below, one TCR beta chain is given with its context. Its target antigen remains unknown. The sample holds no much larger clone one base away, and base qualities are not on file. Each collaborating institution followed its own protocols to collect whole blood in K2EDTA tubes. For TCRbeta analysis, collaborator samples were shipped as frozen whole blood, as isolated PBMCs, or as DNA extracted from either sample type. This entry is derived from a study of blood T cell repertoires in COVID-19 (dated by TCRdb to the early 2020s). With regard to the full study: The collaborator samples originated in the United States, Italy and Spain and spanned the acute and convalescent phases of COVID-19. The prospective study material was composed of cDNA or gDNA derived from T cells, B-cell-depleted T cells, or PBMCs. The dataset comprised deeply sampled blood TCRbeta repertoires from subjects exposed to, actively infected with, or recovered from COVID-19. The repertoires were released in a freely available public database meant as a resource for research on the immune response to SARS-CoV-2. The samples were drawn from the first 160 participants of the ongoing ImmuneRACE study and from under 1,500 subjects provided by 6 global collaborators. Sample metadata almost always included a de-identified subject ID, COVID-19 status, age in years and sex. Where available, HLA class I and class II types were obtained from metadata supplied by the sample provider rather than from assay-based typing. The paper as a whole reports these results and caveats: The amount of clinical and demographic metadata varied by source and participant and was provided uncurated.

TCRbeta CDR3 regions were amplified from genomic DNA by means of the immunoSEQ Assay, a bias-controlled multiplex PCR. In the authors' own workflow: Nucleated cell counts per sample were estimated from amplification of reference gene primers within the assay. To quantify the absolute abundance of each unique TCRbeta CDR3 rearrangement, sequence reads were collapsed and filtered. For each sample, productive Simpson clonality was calculated as the square root of Simpson's diversity index over productive rearrangements. TCRdb re-hosts the immuneACCESS table, in-frame sequences only. Its copies lack some clones; in the studies checked, an unresolved V gene accounts for under half of them, and the cause for the rest is not known. D and trimming were read from the DNA, whereas the V and J calls and clone size are those reported in that table. Within this sample are about 150,000 clones, with 90% of them counted one time only. The ten largest clonotypes hold approximately 0.5% of the sample.

At the junction V is shortened by 0 bases and J by 1 base; bases outside the gene matches: 5. The CDR3 goes from the cysteine to the phenylalanine over 16 residues. CDR3 DNA only is kept here, 48 bases in frame from base 1. Based on the germline V gene, the CDR1 and CDR2 sequences are SGHRS and YFSETQ. This receptor was obtained from a man in his fifties or sixties with acute or convalescent COVID-19. The rearranged segments are TRBV5-1 and TRBJ2-5, with 8 bases matching TRBD1. Sequencing was done on a sample of peripheral blood. The DNA sequence follows: TGCGCCAGCAGCTTGGAAACCGGGACAGGCCAAGAGACCCAGTACTTC. This codes for CASSLETGTGQETQYF. The CDR3, completed at both ends by the reference TRBV5-1 and TRBJ2-5 genes, gives the full variable domain KAGVTQTPRYLIKTRGQQVTLSCSPISGHRSVSWYQQTPGQGLQFLFEYFSETQRNKGNFPGRFSGRQFSNSRSEMNVSTLELGDSALYLCASSLETGTGQETQYFGPGTRLLVL.